These 3 T cell receptor beta chains originate from one sample sequenced in a study of shared clonotypes between healthy human individuals. Sequencing was performed with immunoSEQ multiplex PCR; in TCRdb, only in-frame clones are kept and a portion is missing. Found here are roughly 660,000 clones, roughly 91% of them singletons; the top ten hold 34%. Material for sequencing was memory CD8+ T cells from PBMCs. As for subset: CD45RO+ cells pooled with CCR7-negative TemRA cells. These receptors came from a man aged 18 to 29 in good health. Some clones in this sample may be carry-over from other donors' samples.

The chain combines TRBV28 with TRBJ2-2; D unresolved. V lost 4 bases to trimming and J lost 0 bases, with 12 bases between them. Germline CDR1 and CDR2: MDHEN and SYDVKM. This CDR3 region has 16 residues. This CDR3 is CASSYSAQPNTGELFF. CDR3 nucleotides: TGTGCCAGCAGTTATAGTGCCCAGCCGAACACCGGGGAGCTGTTTTTT. The full variable domain, rest sourced from reference TRBV28 and TRBJ2-2, is DVKVTQSSRYLVKRTGEKVFLECVQDMDHENMFWYRQDPGLGLRLIYFSYDVKMKEKGDIPEGYSVSREKKERFSLILESASTNQTSMYLCASSYSAQPNTGELFFGEGSRLTVL.

For this clone: This sample includes further DNA sequences coding for the same CDR3. This sequence joins TRBV27 and TRBJ2-7, with a tentative D call TRBD2 (6 bases). The CDR3 runs 14 residues. The V end lost 8 bases, the J end lost 3 bases, and 17 bases lay between the germline ends. Germline V gene lookup returns CDR1 MNHEY and CDR2 SMNVEV (reference sequence). The CDR3 sequence: CASVFSGVYYEQYF. The CDR3 coding sequence is TGTGCCAGCGTTTTTAGCGGTGTTTACTACGAGCAGTACTTC.

The chain links TRBV5-5 to TRBJ2-1, with D possibly matching TRBD1 (6 bases). The germline V gene encodes CDR1 SGHKS and CDR2 YYEKEE (reference sequence). The CDR3 sequence is 12 residues long. V lost 0 bases and J 15 bases, leaving 13 bases between the germline ends. Here the CDR3 reads CASSLARTVVFF. The CDR3 DNA is TGTGCCAGCAGCTTGGCGCGGACAGTGGTGTTCTTC.